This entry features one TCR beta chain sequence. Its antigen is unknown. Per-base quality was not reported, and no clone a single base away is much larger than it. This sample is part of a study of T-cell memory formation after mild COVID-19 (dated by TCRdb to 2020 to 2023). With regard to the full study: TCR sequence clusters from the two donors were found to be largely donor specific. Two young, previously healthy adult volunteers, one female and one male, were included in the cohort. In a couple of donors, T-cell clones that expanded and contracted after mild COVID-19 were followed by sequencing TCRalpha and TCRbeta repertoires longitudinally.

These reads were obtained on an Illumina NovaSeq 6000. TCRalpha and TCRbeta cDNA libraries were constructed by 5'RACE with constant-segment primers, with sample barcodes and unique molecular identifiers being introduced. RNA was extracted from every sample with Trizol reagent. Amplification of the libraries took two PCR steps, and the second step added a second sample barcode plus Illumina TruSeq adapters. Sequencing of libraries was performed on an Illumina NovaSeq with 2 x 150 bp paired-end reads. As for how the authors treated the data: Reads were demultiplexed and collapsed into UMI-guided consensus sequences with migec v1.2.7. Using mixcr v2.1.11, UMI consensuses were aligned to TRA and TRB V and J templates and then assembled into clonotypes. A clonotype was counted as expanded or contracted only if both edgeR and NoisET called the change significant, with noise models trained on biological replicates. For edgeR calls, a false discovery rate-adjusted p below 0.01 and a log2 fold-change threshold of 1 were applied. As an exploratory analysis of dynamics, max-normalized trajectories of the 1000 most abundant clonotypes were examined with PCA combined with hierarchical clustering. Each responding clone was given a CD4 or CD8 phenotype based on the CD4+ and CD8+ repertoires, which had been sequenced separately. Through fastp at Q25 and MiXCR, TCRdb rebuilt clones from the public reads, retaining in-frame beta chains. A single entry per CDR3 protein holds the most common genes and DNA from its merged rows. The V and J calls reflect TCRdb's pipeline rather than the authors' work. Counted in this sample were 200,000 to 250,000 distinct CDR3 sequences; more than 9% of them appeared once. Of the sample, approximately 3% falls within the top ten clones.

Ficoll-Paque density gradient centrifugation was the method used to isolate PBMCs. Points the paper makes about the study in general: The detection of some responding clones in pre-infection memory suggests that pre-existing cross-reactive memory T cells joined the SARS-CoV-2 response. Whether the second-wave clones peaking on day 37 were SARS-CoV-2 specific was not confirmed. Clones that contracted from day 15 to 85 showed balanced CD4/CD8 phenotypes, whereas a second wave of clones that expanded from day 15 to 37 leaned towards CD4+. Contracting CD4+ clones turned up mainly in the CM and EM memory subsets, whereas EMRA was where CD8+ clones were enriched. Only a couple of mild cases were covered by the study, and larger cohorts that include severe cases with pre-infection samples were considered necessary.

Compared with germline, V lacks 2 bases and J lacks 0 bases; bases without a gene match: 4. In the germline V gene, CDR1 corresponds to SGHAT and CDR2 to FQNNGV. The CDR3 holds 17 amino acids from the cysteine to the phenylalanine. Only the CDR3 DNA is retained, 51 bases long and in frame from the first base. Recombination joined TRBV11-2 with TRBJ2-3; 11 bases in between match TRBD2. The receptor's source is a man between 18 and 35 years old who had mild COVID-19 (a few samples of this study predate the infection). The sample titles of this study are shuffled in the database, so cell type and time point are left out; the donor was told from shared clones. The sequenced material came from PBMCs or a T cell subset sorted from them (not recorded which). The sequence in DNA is TGTGCCAGCAGCTTAAGCAGACTAGCGGGGAGCACAGATACGCAGTATTTT. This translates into CASSLSRLAGSTDTQYF.